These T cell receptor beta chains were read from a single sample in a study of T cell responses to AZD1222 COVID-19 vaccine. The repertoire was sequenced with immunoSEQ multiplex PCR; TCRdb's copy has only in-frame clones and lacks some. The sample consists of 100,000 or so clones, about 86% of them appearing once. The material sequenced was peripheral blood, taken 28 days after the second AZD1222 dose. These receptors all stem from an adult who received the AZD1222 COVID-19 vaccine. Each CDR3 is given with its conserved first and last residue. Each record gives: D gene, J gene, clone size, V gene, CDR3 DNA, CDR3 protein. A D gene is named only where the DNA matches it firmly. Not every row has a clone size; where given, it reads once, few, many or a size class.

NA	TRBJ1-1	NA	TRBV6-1	TGTGCCAGCAGTGAGGGGTATGTGTACACTGAAGCTTTCTTT	CASSEGYVYTEAFF
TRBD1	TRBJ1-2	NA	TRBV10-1	TGCGCCAGCAGTAAAACAGGGGGCTATGGCTACACCTTC	CASSKTGGYGYTF
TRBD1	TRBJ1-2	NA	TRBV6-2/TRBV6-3	TGTGCCAGCAGTTACACCGCCCCGGGACAGGGGGGAGGCTACACCTTC	CASSYTAPGQGGGYTF
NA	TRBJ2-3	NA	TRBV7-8	TGTGCCAGCAGCCTCCGGTTGGGGAGTGGCACAGATACGCAGTATTTT	CASSLRLGSGTDTQYF
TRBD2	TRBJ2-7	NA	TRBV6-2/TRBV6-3	TGTGCCAGCAGTTACGGGGAGGGTAACTACGAGCAGTACTTC	CASSYGEGNYEQYF
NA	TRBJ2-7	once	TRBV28	TGTGCCAGCAGTTTCTGGGCAGAGCAGTACTTC	CASSFWAEQYF
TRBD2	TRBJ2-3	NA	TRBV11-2	TGTGCCAGCGGGAGGGCCCGGACAGATACGCAGTATTTT	CASGRARTDTQYF
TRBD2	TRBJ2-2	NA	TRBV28	TGTGCCAGCAGATATAGCGGGGGGCCGAACACCGGGGAGCTGTTTTTT	CASRYSGGPNTGELFF
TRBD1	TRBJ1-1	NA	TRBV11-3	TGTGCCAGCAGCTCCGGGACAGGGATGGGGGACGCTTTCTTT	CASSSGTGMGDAFF
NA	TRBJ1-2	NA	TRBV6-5	TGTGCCAGCACCTCCCTTGGTCAGGGTGGCTACACCTTC	CASTSLGQGGYTF
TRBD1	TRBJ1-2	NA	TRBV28	TGTGCCAGCAGTCGACAGGGGGCGTTACACTATGGCTACACCTTC	CASSRQGALHYGYTF
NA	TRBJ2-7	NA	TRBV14	TGTGCCAGCAGCCAAGAAACGACCTCCTACGAGCAGTACTTC	CASSQETTSYEQYF
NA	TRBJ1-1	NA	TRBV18	TGTGCCAGCTCGCCTCAGAGGGCGAACACTGAAGCTTTCTTT	CASSPQRANTEAFF
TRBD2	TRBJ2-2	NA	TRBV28	TGTGCCAGCAGCCCTAGCGGGAGTCGTACCGGGGAGCTGTTTTTT	CASSPSGSRTGELFF
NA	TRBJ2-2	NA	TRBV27	TGTGCCAGCAGTTCACAGGGATTGTCCGGGGAGCTGTTTTTT	CASSSQGLSGELFF